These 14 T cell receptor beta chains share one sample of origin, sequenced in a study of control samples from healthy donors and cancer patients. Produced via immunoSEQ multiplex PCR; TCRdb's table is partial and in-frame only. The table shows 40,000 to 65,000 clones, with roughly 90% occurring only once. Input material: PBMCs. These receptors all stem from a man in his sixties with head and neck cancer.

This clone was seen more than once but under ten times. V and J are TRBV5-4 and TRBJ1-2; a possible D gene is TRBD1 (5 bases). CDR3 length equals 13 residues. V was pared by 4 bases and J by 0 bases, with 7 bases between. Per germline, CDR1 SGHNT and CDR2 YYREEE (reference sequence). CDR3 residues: CASSPGPNYGYTF. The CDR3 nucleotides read TGTGCCAGCAGCCCGGGACCTAACTATGGCTACACCTTC.

The CDR3, as DNA: TGTGCCAGCAGTGTCATAGCGGGAAAGACCGGGGAGCTGTTTTTT. This codes for CASSVIAGKTGELFF. The chain couples TRBV2 to TRBJ2-2; 8 nucleotides match TRBD2. The CDR3 spans 15 residues. Germline V gives CDR1 SNHLY, CDR2 FYNNEI. With 4 bases clipped from V and 5 bases from J, the junction kept 6 bases outside the gene matches.

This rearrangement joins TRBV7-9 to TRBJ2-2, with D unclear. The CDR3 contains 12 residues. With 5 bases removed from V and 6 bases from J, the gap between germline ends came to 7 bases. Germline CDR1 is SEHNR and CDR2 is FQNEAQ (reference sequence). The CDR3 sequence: CASSPRSGELFF. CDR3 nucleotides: TGTGCCAGCAGCCCCCGGTCCGGGGAGCTGTTTTTT.

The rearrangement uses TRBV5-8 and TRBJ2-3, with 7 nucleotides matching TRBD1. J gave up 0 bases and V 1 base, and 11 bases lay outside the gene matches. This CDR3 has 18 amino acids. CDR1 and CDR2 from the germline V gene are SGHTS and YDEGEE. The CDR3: CASSLFRQGRSSTDTQYF. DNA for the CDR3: TGTGCCAGCAGCTTGTTCCGACAGGGCCGATCTAGCACAGATACGCAGTATTTT. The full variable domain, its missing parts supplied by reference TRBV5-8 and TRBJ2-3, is EAGVTQSPTHLIKTRGQQATLRCSPISGHTSVYWYQQALGLGLQFLLWYDEGEERNRGNFPPRFSGRQFPNYSSELNVNALELEDSALYLCASSLFRQGRSSTDTQYFGPGTRLTVL.

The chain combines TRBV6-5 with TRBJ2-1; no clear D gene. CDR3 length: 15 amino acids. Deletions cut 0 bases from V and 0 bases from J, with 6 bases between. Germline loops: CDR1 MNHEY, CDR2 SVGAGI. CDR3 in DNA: TGTGCCAGCAGTTACTCGCGGAGCTCCTACAATGAGCAGTTCTTC. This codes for CASSYSRSSYNEQFF.

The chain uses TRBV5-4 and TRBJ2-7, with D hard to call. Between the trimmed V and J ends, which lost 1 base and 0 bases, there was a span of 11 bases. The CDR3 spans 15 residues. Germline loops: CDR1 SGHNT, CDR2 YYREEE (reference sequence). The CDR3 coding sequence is TGTGCCAGCAGCTTGTCAGGCGCCTTCTCCTACGAGCAGTACTTC. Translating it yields CASSLSGAFSYEQYF.

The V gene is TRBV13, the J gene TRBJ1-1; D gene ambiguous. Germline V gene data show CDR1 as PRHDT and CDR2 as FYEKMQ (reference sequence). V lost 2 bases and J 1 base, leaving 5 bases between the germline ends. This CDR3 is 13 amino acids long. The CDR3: CASSLRPNTEAFF. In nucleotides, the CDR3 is TGTGCCAGCAGCTTACGGCCGAACACTGAAGCTTTCTTT.

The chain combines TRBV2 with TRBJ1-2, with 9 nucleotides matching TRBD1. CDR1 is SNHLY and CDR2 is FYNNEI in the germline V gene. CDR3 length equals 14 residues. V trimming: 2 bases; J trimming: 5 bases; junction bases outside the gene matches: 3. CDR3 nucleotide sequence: TGTGCCAGCAGTGAACTAGGGACAGGGTATGGCTACACCTTC. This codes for CASSELGTGYGYTF.

The CDR3 protein is CAWGGPGIDQPQHF. Here the CDR3 DNA reads TGTGCCTGGGGCGGGCCAGGGATTGATCAGCCCCAGCATTTT. This sequence joins TRBV30 and TRBJ1-5, with a tentative D call TRBD1 (5 bases). This CDR3 is 14 amino acids long. Germline V CDR1 and CDR2: GTSNPN, SVGIG (reference sequence). Trimming took 5 bases from V and 5 from J, leaving 16 bases between them.

CDR3 sequence: CASSPQQGVDNQPQHF. The CDR3 region has the DNA TGCGCCAGCAGCCCCCAGCAGGGGGTCGACAATCAGCCCCAGCATTTT. The V gene is TRBV4-1, the J gene TRBJ1-5, with 7 bases identical to TRBD1. CDR3 length equals 16 residues. Germline-derived CDR1 and CDR2 are MGHRA and YSYEKL. The trim removed 4 bases at V and 3 bases at J, leaving 9 bases unmatched.

The DNA for the CDR3 is TGTGCCTGGAGTTTCAGGGACGATCAGCCCCAGCATTTT. It encodes CAWSFRDDQPQHF. The chain has TRBV30 and TRBJ1-5; a weak D match, TRBD1 (5 bases). V lost 2 bases, J lost 5 bases, and 10 bases lay in between. There are 13 residues in the CDR3. Germline V CDR1 and CDR2: GTSNPN, SVGIG (reference sequence).

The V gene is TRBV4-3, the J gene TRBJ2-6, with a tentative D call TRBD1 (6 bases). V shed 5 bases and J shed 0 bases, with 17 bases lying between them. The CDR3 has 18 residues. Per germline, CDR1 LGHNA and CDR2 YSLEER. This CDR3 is CASSRHFSGASGANVLTF. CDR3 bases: TGCGCCAGCAGCAGGCATTTTTCAGGGGCCTCTGGGGCCAACGTCCTGACTTTC.

The CDR3 coding sequence is TGTGCCAGCAGTCTCTATGGGGGGAACACTGAAGCTTTCTTT. Amino acids: CASSLYGGNTEAFF. The J gene is TRBJ1-1, the V gene TRBV7-2; possible D gene TRBD1, 5 bases. Germline CDR1 and CDR2: SGHTA and FQGNSA. The CDR3 is 14 residues long. V gave up 6 bases and J gave up 1 base, with 12 bases separating them.

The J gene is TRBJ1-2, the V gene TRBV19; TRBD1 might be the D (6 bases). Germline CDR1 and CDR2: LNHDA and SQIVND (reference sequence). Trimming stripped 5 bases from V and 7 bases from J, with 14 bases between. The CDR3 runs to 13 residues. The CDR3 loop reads CASSQQGTSGYTF. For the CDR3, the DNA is TGTGCCAGTAGTCAACAGGGCACTAGTGGCTACACCTTC. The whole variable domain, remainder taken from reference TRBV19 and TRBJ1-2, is DGGITQSPKYLFRKEGQNVTLSCEQNLNHDAMYWYRQDPGQGLRLIYYSQIVNDFQKGDIAEGYSVSREKKESFPLTVTSAQKNPTAFYLCASSQQGTSGYTFGSGTRLTVV.